This T cell receptor (beta chain) was retrieved from a study of shared clonotypes between healthy human individuals (dated by TCRdb to the early 2020s). As for the study more broadly: A few men and a couple of women, aged 18 to 49 years, made up the cohort. For each donor, CD4 naive and CD4 memory were each run on three plates, CD8 naive on two plates, and CD8 memory on one plate. To estimate repertoire size and how much clonotypes are shared between individuals, the study performed deep sequencing of blood TCR repertoires from a handful of healthy adults. Different laboratories and diverse techniques were used to prepare libraries and sequence TCR repertoires, to increase sequencing depth and limit assay-specific biases. Per donor, leukapheresis produced somewhere between about 0.85 and 8.9 billion PBMCs.

The donors were healthy, HIV-negative adults with no recently reported acute infections or vaccinations. Every donor was a Caucasian adult residing in Nashville, Tennessee, USA. CD4+ T cells were enriched by magnetic negative selection; naive cells were then positively selected on CD45RA, and the negative fraction formed the memory subset. After blood collection by leukapheresis, PBMCs were isolated using Ficoll-Histopaque density gradient centrifugation and then cryopreserved in the vapor phase of liquid nitrogen. Analytical flow cytometry was used to check the purity and quantity of every magnetically sorted T cell population. Genomic DNA was isolated from each sorted fraction and quantified by UV absorbance on a Nanodrop 2000c. Based on the germline V gene (reference sequence), the CDR1 and CDR2 sequences are MNHEY and SMNVEV. V is pruned by 5 bases and J by 6 bases, leaving 8 bases of the junction without a gene match. From the cysteine up to the phenylalanine, the CDR3 has a length of 16 residues. Only the CDR3 region is kept as DNA, spanning 48 bases read in frame from base 1.

Using the deep immunoSEQ assay, TCR CDR3 regions were amplified from genomic DNA by multiplex PCR. For each cell subset, the extracted genomic DNA was distributed evenly across all wells of several immunoSEQ 96-well plates, and each plate served as one replicate. For sorted subsets, about 0.2 ug genomic DNA, equal to some 28,000 T cell genomes, was loaded into each replicate PCR. The purified libraries were quantified using a Qubit 3.0 fluorometer, sized with a Bioanalyzer 2100, and then quantified again using the KAPA Library Quantification kit. Every immunoSEQ 96-well plate was sequenced on a separate single-read 150-cycle Illumina NextSeq 550 flow cell. As for the authors' bioinformatics: Because the immunoSEQ output included only junctional sequences and no quality scores, the filtering could not be the same as the filtering used for full-length reads. To assign V/J genes and CDR3, sequences were annotated against IMGT germline references using PyIR, a Python wrapper for IgBLAST v1.9. Reads with weak V/J assignments (E-value above 1e-6), missing CDR3, stop codons, out-of-frame junctions, or ambiguous translated residues were removed. V3J clonotypes were defined as sequences sharing the same inferred V gene, J gene, and CDR3 amino acid sequence. Percentage overlap between repertoires was computed as shared unique clonotypes divided by the size of the smaller repertoire. Three approaches were used to assess repertoire richness: RTK rarefaction, the Chao1 estimator, and Recon v2.1 estimates of unobserved clonotypes. OLGA was used to compute generation probabilities for all TCRbeta clonotypes that the gDNA method yielded from a handful of donors. TCRdb limited this immuneACCESS table to in-frame rearrangements with V and J called. A share of clones is missing; checked studies link under half to unresolved V genes, and the rest is unexplained. That table furnishes V, J and clone size, whereas the DNA furnished D and trimming. The sample table contains about 2.4 million clones; only one count was recorded for 80% to 95% of them. The ten largest clones add up to 0.35% to 0.45% of the sample.

About this clone itself: What this receptor recognizes is not known. It has no much larger one-base neighbor in the sample; base qualities were not kept.

Here is what the overall study found, with its caveats: Pairwise subsampling led to the expectation that sequencing depth would affect the degree of clonotype sharing among donors. Because the study included a small number of donors, the genetic and exposure-history diversity represented was limited. Compared with non-shared clonotypes, the clonotypes found in all four sorted-subset donors had higher generation probabilities. Sharing across a few donors was observed for approximately 4.6% of naive CD4, under 4% of naive CD8, 2% to 2.5% of memory CD4, and roughly 0.43% of memory CD8 clonotypes. Even with the large sequencing depth, rarefaction of the sorted-subset datasets indicated that sequencing was incomplete. Larger estimated clonotype richness was generally found for naive subsets than for memory subsets. Sampling was restricted to blood, and TCR repertoires in tissues likely differ from the TCR repertoires found in blood.

The sequence joins TRBV27 to TRBJ1-5, with 12 central nucleotides matching TRBD1. Source material: naive CD4+ T cells from PBMCs. In the paper's terms, the cell subset or site label means: CD45RA+ positively selected. This clonotype originated in a man younger than 35 in good health. Some clones in this sample may be carry-over from other donors' samples. The DNA sequence follows: TGTGCCAGCAGTAGTCCGGGACAGGGGGCGATTCAGCCCCAGCATTTT. Translated, this gives CASSSPGQGAIQPQHF.